These 9 T cell receptor beta chains share one sample of origin, sequenced in a study of T cell repertoires in cytomegalovirus infection (dated by TCRdb to the late 2010s). The instrument given in TCRdb is Illumina HiSeq 1500. In TCRdb, the public reads were trimmed at Q25 with fastp and aligned with MiXCR, with productive beta chains retained. Rows are combined by CDR3 protein, so each entry shows the most common genes and DNA. The sample table holds 380,000 or so distinct CDR3 sequences, of which about a third were seen once. The ten top clones hold approximately 13% of the sample. No antigens are known for them. The sample's treatment or condition label, decoded: in vitro stimulation with specific CMV peptide epitopes to enrich CMV-specific T cells. The specimen comprised cultured PBMCs, sampled from culture after CMV antigen stimulation. The receptor set was obtained from a human donor in good health (CMV status not recorded). Some clones in this sample may be carry-over from other donors' samples.

The gene calls are TRBV4-1 and TRBJ2-1; 11 nucleotides agree with TRBD1. This CDR3 comprises 13 residues. The germline V gene encodes CDR1 MGHRA and CDR2 YSYEKL. V was clipped by 9 bases and J by 3 bases; unmatched bases: 1. The DNA of the CDR3 is TGCGCCAGTGGGACAGGGGGCTACAATGAGCAGTTCTTC. Translated: CASGTGGYNEQFF.

This clonotype was seen repeatedly, ten times or more. V and J are TRBV7-8 and TRBJ2-7; 9 nucleotides agree with TRBD1. Germline lookup yields CDR1 SGHVS and CDR2 FQNEAQ. The CDR3 length is 13 residues. CDR3 nucleotide sequence: TGTGCCAGCAGCTTAGGGGGGGACAGGGCGTTTTGCGTC. It translates to CASSLGGDRAFCV.

The chain joins TRBV6-6 to TRBJ1-5; 10 bases are shared with TRBD1. Looked up from germline, CDR1 is MNHNY and CDR2 is SVGAGI (reference sequence). This CDR3 has 15 amino acids. J gave up 2 bases and V 6 bases, and 4 bases lay outside the gene matches. CDR3 DNA: TGTGCCAGCAGATGGACAGGGGGAGGCAATCAGCCCCAGCATTTT. Translating gives CASRWTGGGNQPQHF.

A few counts support this clonotype. This chain joins TRBV7-6 and TRBJ2-7; the D call may be TRBD1 or TRBD2 (5 bases each). Looked up from germline, CDR1 is SGHVS and CDR2 is FNYEAQ. This CDR3 is built from 13 residues. V shed 4 bases and J shed 7 bases, with 14 bases lying between them. The CDR3, as DNA: TGTGCCAGCAGCTCCGTGATGGGGGAAGAGCAGTACTTC. Protein product: CASSSVMGEEQYF. The full variable domain, in which reference TRBV7-6 and TRBJ2-7 provide the parts outside the CDR3, is GAGVSQSPRYKVTKRGQDVALRCDPISGHVSLYWYRQALGQGPEFLTYFNYEAQQDKSGLPNDRFSAERPEGSISTLTIQRTEQRDSAMYRCASSSVMGEEQYFGPGTRLTVT.

This chain's CDR3 is CATSRKVGSNQPQHF. CDR3 nucleotide sequence: TGTGCCACCAGCAGAAAGGTGGGCAGCAATCAGCCCCAGCATTTT. The chain has TRBV15 and TRBJ1-5; D not resolved. This CDR3 spans 15 amino acids. Germline V lookup: CDR1 LNHNV, CDR2 YYDKDF (reference sequence). Trimming took 2 bases from V and 1 from J, leaving 9 bases between them.

This clonotype has only one observation. This chain uses TRBV15 with TRBJ2-7; perhaps TRBD2 as D (6 bases). Per the germline V gene, CDR1 is LNHNV and CDR2 is YYDKDF (reference sequence). This CDR3 has 15 residues. V lost 0 bases, J lost 3 bases, and 12 bases lay in between. The CDR3, as DNA: TGTGCCACCAGCAGAGATAGGGTGGGAGGCTACGAGCAGTACTTC. It specifies CATSRDRVGGYEQYF.

The chain carries TRBV2 and TRBJ2-5; 7 nucleotides line up with TRBD2. After removal of 9 bases from V and 5 bases from J, the junction contained 12 bases not matched to a gene. The germline CDR1 and CDR2 sequences are SNHLY and FYNNEI. The CDR3 loop spans 14 amino acids. Here the CDR3 reads CARIRFGSGETQYF. CDR3 DNA: TGTGCCAGGATTCGATTCGGTAGCGGGGAGACCCAGTACTTC.

This clonotype was seen only a few times. The V and J genes are TRBV28 and TRBJ2-7; D could derive from TRBD1 or TRBD2 (5 bases each). V dropped 3 bases and J dropped 4 bases, with 22 bases sitting between them. The germline gives CDR1 MDHEN, CDR2 SYDVKM. CDR3 length equals 17 residues. This CDR3 is CASSLTRGRSNFYEQYV. The CDR3 DNA follows: TGTGCCAGCAGTTTGACGAGGGGTCGGAGTAATTTTTACGAGCAGTACGTC.

V is TRBV28 and J is TRBJ1-5; D may be TRBD1 (5 bases). Germline V gene data show CDR1 as MDHEN and CDR2 as SYDVKM. The CDR3 has 16 residues. V was clipped by 1 base and J by 0 bases, with 10 bases between them. The CDR3 DNA follows: TGTGCCAGCAGTTTATCCCAGGGATTTAGCAATCAGCCCCAGCATTTT. Translating it yields CASSLSQGFSNQPQHF.